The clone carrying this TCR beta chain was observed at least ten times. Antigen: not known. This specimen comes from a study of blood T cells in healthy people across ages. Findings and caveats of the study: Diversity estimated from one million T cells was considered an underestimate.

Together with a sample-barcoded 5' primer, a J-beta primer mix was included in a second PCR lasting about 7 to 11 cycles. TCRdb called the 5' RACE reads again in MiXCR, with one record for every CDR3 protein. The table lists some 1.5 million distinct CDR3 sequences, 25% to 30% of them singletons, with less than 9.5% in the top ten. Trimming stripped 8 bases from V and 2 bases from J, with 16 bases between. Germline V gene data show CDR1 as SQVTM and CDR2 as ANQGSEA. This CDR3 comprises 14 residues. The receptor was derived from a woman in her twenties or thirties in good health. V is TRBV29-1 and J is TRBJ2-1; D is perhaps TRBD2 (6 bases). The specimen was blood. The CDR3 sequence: CSFPHGRAYNEQFF. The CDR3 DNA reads TGCAGCTTTCCCCACGGGAGAGCCTACAATGAGCAGTTCTTC.